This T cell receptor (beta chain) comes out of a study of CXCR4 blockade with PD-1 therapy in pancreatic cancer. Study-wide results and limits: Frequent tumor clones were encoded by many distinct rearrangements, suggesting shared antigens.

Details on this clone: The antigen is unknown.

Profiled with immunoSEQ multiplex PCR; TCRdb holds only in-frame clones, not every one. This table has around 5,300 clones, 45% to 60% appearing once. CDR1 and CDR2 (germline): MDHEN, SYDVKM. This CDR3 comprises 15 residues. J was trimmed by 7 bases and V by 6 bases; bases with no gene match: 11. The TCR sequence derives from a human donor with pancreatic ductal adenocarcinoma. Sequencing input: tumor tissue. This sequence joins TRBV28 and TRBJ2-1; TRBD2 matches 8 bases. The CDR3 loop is CASRREEALSNEQFF. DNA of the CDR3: TGTGCCAGCAGGCGGGAGGAGGCCCTGAGTAATGAGCAGTTCTTC.